This T cell receptor beta chain was sequenced in a study of human T cells and chemical hapten exposure. Study in general: Across samples, TCR yields varied, mostly owing to small differences in pooled library volumes. Findings and caveats of the study: TCRs at high frequency, those above 1 in 1000, did not change with DPC sensitization.

Total RNA was isolated from whole blood that had not been fractionated. This clonotype was seen more than once but under ten times. Its target is unknown. For the library, individual cDNA molecules each received unique molecular identifiers. One entry per CDR3 protein, called by TCRdb with MiXCR from the 5' RACE reads. Here the sample spans about 81,000 distinct CDR3 sequences, around a sixth being singletons. Germline V CDR1 and CDR2: SGHVS, FQNEAQ. CDR3 length: 19 residues. Trimming stripped 4 bases from V and 3 bases from J, with 27 bases between. This TCR was sampled from a female donor in good health. V is TRBV7-8 and J is TRBJ1-1, with a possible D match to TRBD1 (5 bases). CDR3 sequence: CASSSPGGGGDGEDTEAFF. The CDR3 coding sequence is TGTGCCAGCAGCTCCCCTGGGGGGGGAGGGGACGGGGAGGACACTGAAGCTTTCTTT.